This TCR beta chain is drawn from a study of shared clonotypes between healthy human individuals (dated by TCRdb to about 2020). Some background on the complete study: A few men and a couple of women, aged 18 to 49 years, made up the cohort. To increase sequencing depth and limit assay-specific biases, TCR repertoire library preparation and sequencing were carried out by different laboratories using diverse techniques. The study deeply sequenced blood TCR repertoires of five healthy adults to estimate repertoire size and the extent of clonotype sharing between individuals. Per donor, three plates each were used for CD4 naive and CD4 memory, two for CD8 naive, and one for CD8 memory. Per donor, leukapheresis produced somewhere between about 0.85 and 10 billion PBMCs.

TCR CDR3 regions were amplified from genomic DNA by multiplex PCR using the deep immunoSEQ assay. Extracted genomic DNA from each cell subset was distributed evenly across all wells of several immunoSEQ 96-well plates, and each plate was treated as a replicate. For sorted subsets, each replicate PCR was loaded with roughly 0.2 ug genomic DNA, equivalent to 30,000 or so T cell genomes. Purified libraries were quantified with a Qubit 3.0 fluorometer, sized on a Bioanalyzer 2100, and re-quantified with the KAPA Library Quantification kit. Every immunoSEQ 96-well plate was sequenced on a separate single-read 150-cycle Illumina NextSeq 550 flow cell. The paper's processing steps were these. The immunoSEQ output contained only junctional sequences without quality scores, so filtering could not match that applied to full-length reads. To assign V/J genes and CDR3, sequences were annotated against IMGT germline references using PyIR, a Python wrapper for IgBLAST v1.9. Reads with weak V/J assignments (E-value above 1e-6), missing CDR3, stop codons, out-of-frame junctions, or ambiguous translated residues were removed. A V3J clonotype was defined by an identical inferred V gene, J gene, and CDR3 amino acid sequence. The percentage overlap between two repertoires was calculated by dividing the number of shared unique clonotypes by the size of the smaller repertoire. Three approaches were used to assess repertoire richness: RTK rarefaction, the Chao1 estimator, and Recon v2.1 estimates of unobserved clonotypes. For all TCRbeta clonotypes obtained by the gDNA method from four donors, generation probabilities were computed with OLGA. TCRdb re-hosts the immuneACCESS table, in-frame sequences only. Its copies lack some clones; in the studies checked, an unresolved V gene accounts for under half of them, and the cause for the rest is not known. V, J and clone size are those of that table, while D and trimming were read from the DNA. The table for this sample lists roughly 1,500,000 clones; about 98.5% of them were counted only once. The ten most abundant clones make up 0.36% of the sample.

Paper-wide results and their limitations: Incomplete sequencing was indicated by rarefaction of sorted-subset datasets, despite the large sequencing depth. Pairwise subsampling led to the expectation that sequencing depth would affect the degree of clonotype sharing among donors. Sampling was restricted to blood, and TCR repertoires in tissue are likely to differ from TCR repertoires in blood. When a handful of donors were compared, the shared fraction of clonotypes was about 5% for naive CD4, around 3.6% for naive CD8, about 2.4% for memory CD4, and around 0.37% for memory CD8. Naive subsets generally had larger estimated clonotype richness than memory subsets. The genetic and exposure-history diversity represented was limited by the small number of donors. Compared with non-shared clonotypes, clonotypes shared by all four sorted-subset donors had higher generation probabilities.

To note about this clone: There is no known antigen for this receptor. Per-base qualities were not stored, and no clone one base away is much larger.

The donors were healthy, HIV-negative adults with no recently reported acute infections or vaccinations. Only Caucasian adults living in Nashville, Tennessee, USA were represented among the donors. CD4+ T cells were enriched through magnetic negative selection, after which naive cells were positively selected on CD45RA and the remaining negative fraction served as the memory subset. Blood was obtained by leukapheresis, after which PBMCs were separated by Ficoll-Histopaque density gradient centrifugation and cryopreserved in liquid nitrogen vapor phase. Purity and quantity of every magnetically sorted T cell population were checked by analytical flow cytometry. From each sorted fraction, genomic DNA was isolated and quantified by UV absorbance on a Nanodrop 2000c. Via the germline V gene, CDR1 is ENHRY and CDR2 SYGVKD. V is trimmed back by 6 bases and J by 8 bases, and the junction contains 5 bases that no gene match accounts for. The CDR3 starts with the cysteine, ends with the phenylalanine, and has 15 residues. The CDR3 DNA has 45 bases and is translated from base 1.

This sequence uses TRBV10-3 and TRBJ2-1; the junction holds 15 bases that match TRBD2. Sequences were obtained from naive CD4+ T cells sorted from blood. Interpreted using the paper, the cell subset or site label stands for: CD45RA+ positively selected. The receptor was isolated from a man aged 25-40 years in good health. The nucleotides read TGTGCCATCAGACCGGGACTAGCGGGAGGATATGAGCAGTTCTTC. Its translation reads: CAIRPGLAGGYEQFF.